Below, one T cell receptor (beta chain) is given with its context. Assay: immunoSEQ multiplex PCR; the TCRdb copy retains only in-frame clones and omits some. This sample has more than 140,000 clones, with over 65% found just once. As for time point: baseline pretreatment blood. The treatment was: 15 Gy SBRT to primary tumor, nephrectomy 4 weeks later. The record originates from a study of radiation and T cells in renal cell carcinoma. The receptor's source is a woman in her 50s with renal cell carcinoma. This sample comprised blood, obtained from a patient whose treatment included radiotherapy and nephrectomy.

The CDR3 DNA sequence: TGTGCCAGCAGGGCAGACAGGGGGCAACTTTACGAGCAGTACTTC. Protein: CASRADRGQLYEQYF. The chain is built from TRBV2 and TRBJ2-7; 10 nucleotides align to TRBD1. Germline CDR1 is SNHLY and CDR2 is FYNNEI. The CDR3 extends over 15 amino acids. Germline trimming cut 6 bases from V and 4 bases from J; bases unmatched to any gene: 9.